The rows below give T cell receptor beta chains drawn from one sample of a study of blood T cell repertoires in COVID-19. Data came from immunoSEQ multiplex PCR; TCRdb stores just in-frame clones and leaves some out. The table records about 100,000 clones, around 90% of them present only once. Material for sequencing was peripheral blood. The receptor source for this set is a woman aged 45-59 years with COVID-19, enrolled during active disease. The CDR3 runs from the conserved cysteine through the conserved F or W. A D gene is named only where the DNA matches it firmly. Size tells how often a clone was seen (once, few, many) or the class of an expanded clone, and some rows leave it out.

V gene,clone size,J gene,D gene,CDR3 DNA,CDR3 protein
TRBV23-1,-,TRBJ1-1,-,TGCGCCAGCAGTCCCCTCGACAACATGAACACTGAAGCTTTCTTT,CASSPLDNMNTEAFF
TRBV12-3/TRBV12-4,-,TRBJ1-1,-,TGTGCCAGCACCATAGACACTGAAGCTTTCTTT,CASTIDTEAFF
TRBV27,-,TRBJ1-1,-,TGTGCCAGCAGTTTATGGGCCAGGGTGAACACTGAAGCTTTCTTT,CASSLWARVNTEAFF
TRBV7-9,-,TRBJ1-2,TRBD1,TGTGCCAGCAGCCCTGGGACAGTAAACTATGGCTACACCTTC,CASSPGTVNYGYTF
TRBV9,-,TRBJ1-2,TRBD1,TGTGCCAGCAGCCCATCAGGGGCACAGGGGGCAAGCTACACCTTC,CASSPSGAQGASYTF
TRBV5-6,-,TRBJ1-4,-,TGTGCCAGCAGCGCTGGACAGTCAACTAATGAAAAACTGTTTTTT,CASSAGQSTNEKLFF
TRBV5-6,once,TRBJ2-1,-,TGTGCCAGCAGCTTGGCGGGTCTGAACAATGAGCAGTTCTTC,CASSLAGLNNEQFF
TRBV5-1,once,TRBJ2-1,TRBD2,TGCGCCAGCAGCTTGGCCTGGGGACTAGCCGAGAATGAGCAGTTCTTC,CASSLAWGLAENEQFF
TRBV18,-,TRBJ1-1,-,TGTGCCAGCTCACCGATACAGGGCGGTGGGGCTACTGAAGCTTTCTTT,CASSPIQGGGATEAFF
TRBV6-5,-,TRBJ2-2,TRBD1,TGTGCCAGCATCCGGGACAGTTACACCGGGGAGCTGTTTTTT,CASIRDSYTGELFF
TRBV19,-,TRBJ1-4,-,TGTGCCAGTAACCCCCAGGCGACAACTAATGAAAAACTGTTTTTT,CASNPQATTNEKLFF
TRBV7-9,-,TRBJ1-1,-,TGTGCCAGCAGCTCGGGTATAAACACTGAAGCTTTCTTT,CASSSGINTEAFF
TRBV7-2,-,TRBJ1-1,TRBD1,TGTGCCAGCAGCGCCGCCTGGGGGCAGGGGGTTGAAGCTTTCTTT,CASSAAWGQGVEAFF
TRBV7-9,-,TRBJ1-4,TRBD1,TGTGCCAGCAGCCCTAGGACAGGGGATGACGAAAAACTGTTTTTT,CASSPRTGDDEKLFF
TRBV18,-,TRBJ2-7,-,TGTGCCAGCTCACCCGGACTAGGGGGGGGGCCCTACGAGCAGTACTTC,CASSPGLGGGPYEQYF
TRBV19,-,TRBJ2-7,TRBD1,TGTGCCAGGACGACAGGGGGACTTTCTTACGAGCAGTACTTC,CARTTGGLSYEQYF
TRBV18,few,TRBJ1-2,TRBD1,TGTGCCAGCTCACTACTCACCGGGACAGGAGGGGGCTACACCTTC,CASSLLTGTGGGYTF
TRBV25-1,-,TRBJ1-2,-,TGTGCCAGCATGGGGGGGACTGGCTACACCTTC,CASMGGTGYTF
TRBV2,-,TRBJ1-2,-,TGTGCCAGCAGCGAAAGGGCGGGGAACTATGGCTACACCTTC,CASSERAGNYGYTF
TRBV12-3/TRBV12-4,-,TRBJ1-1,-,TGTGCCAGCAGCTCGCAGGGGTTTGAAGCTTTCTTT,CASSSQGFEAFF
TRBV14,-,TRBJ2-5,TRBD1,TGTGCCAGCAGCCCGACAGGGTTCCAAGAGACCCAGTACTTC,CASSPTGFQETQYF
TRBV6-5,-,TRBJ2-7,TRBD1,TGTGCCAGCAGAGACGGACAGGGGAAGACCTACGAGCAGTACTTC,CASRDGQGKTYEQYF
TRBV5-4,-,TRBJ2-7,TRBD2,TGTGCCAGCAGGCAACCCGGGACTAGCGTTAGCGAGCAGTACTTC,CASRQPGTSVSEQYF
TRBV14,-,TRBJ1-1,-,TGTGCCAGCAGCCCCCGCTTAGGGGCCAACACTGAAGCTTTCTTT,CASSPRLGANTEAFF
TRBV5-1,-,TRBJ2-1,TRBD1,TGCGCCAGCGGGACAGGGGCCGGGTACAATGAGCAGTTCTTC,CASGTGAGYNEQFF
TRBV19,-,TRBJ1-1,-,TGTGCCAGTAGTATAGAAAGCATGAACACTGAAGCTTTCTTT,CASSIESMNTEAFF
TRBV6-2/TRBV6-3,-,TRBJ1-1,TRBD1,TGTGCCAGCAGTTACACCTGGGACAGGACACAGACGACGCCCGACACTGAAGCTTTCTTT,CASSYTWDRTQTTPDTEAFF
TRBV2,-,TRBJ1-5,-,TGTGCCAGCAGTCGGGAAGCTAATAATCAGCCCCAGCATTTT,CASSREANNQPQHF